This T cell receptor (beta chain) stems from a study of OX40 agonist ivuxolimab in advanced cancers. At the level of the study: In three patients, partial responses were observed, one with hepatocellular carcinoma and two with cutaneous melanoma.

No patient had autoimmune disease or received systemic immunosuppression. Whole-study results and caveats: Averaging showed that CD8+ T cells had more expanded clones than CD4+ did.

The data were produced by immunoSEQ multiplex PCR, yet TCRdb's version contains in-frame clones alone and is incomplete. The sample yields around 47,000 clones, around nine tenths seen once. Germline V gene sequence: CDR1 SGHVS, CDR2 FNYEAQ. Trimming shortened V by 4 bases and J by 2 bases, and 11 bases separated the two germline ends. This CDR3 spans 15 amino acids. Concerning this clone: As yet, its antigen is unknown.

This sequence originates from an adult with an advanced solid tumor such as melanoma, head and neck, liver or kidney cancer. The material sequenced was CD4+ or CD8+ T cells sorted from blood, taken in a trial of the OX40 agonist ivuxolimab. This chain connects TRBV7-6 to TRBJ2-2, with D possibly matching TRBD2 (7 bases). This CDR3 reads CASSSGGFNTGELFF. CDR3 nucleotide sequence: TGTGCCAGCAGCTCGGGGGGCTTTAACACCGGGGAGCTGTTTTTT.